A selection of T cell receptor beta chains follows, all from one sample in a study of shared clonotypes between healthy human individuals. Sequenced by immunoSEQ multiplex PCR; TCRdb stores in-frame clones only, minus some. The sample lists roughly 850,000 clones; about 96% were seen once. The sample consisted of naive CD8+ T cells sorted from blood. Source of these receptors: a man aged 30-40 years in good health. CDR3s include the opening cysteine and the closing phenylalanine or tryptophan. The order of the fields is V gene, CDR3 length, clone size, J gene, D gene, CDR3 protein, CDR3 DNA. The D gene is left open where the match is weak. Size tells how often a clone was seen (once, few, many) or the class of an expanded clone, and some rows leave it out.

TRBV27,13,few,TRBJ2-7,TRBD1,CASSWDRGYEQYF,TGTGCCAGCAGCTGGGACAGGGGCTACGAGCAGTACTTC
TRBV4-1,15,.,TRBJ2-7,TRBD1,CASSRGGTGFYEQYF,TGCGCCAGCAGCCGCGGCGGGACAGGGTTCTACGAGCAGTACTTC
TRBV27,11,.,TRBJ2-3,TRBD2,CSAGGMDTQYF,TGTTCCGCCGGGGGGATGGATACGCAGTATTTT
TRBV7-9,14,.,TRBJ2-7,.,CASSLGARSYEQYF,TGTGCCAGCAGCTTAGGGGCTAGGTCCTACGAGCAGTACTTC
TRBV29-1,14,.,TRBJ1-2,.,CSVESLGANYGYTF,TGCAGCGTTGAATCCCTTGGCGCTAACTATGGCTACACCTTC
TRBV11-2,16,.,TRBJ1-1,.,CASSLGPRGITTEAFF,TGTGCCAGCAGCTTAGGCCCTCGGGGGATTACCACTGAAGCTTTCTTT
TRBV15,17,.,TRBJ2-6,.,CATSRGRLSSGANVLTF,TGTGCCACCAGCAGAGGACGGTTGAGCTCTGGGGCCAACGTCCTGACTTTC
TRBV2,12,.,TRBJ2-5,TRBD1,CASEGDRETQYF,TGTGCCAGCGAGGGGGACAGAGAGACCCAGTACTTC
TRBV5-5,18,once,TRBJ2-2,TRBD2,CASSLGRSGRTNTGELFF,TGTGCCAGCAGCTTGGGAAGGAGCGGGAGGACGAACACCGGGGAGCTGTTTTTT
TRBV15,16,.,TRBJ2-3,.,CATSGPRDKSTDTQYF,TGTGCCACCAGCGGGCCCCGGGACAAATCGACAGATACGCAGTATTTT
TRBV4-2,13,.,TRBJ2-1,.,CASSLLRYNEQFF,TGTGCCAGCAGCCTACTTCGGTACAATGAGCAGTTCTTC
TRBV11-2,16,.,TRBJ2-5,TRBD2,CASSKGLAGVRETQYF,TGTGCCAGCAGCAAGGGACTAGCGGGAGTTAGGGAGACCCAGTACTTC
TRBV7-8,15,.,TRBJ2-2,.,CASSLVSSSSGELFF,TGTGCCAGCAGCTTAGTGTCTAGTTCATCCGGGGAGCTGTTTTTT
TRBV5-4,14,.,TRBJ2-7,TRBD2,CASSLSGRGYEQYF,TGTGCCAGCAGCTTGAGCGGGAGGGGGTACGAGCAGTACTTC
TRBV5-1,16,once,TRBJ1-4,.,CASSLGPPDRGEKLFF,TGCGCCAGCAGCTTGGGGCCCCCCGACAGAGGCGAAAAACTGTTTTTT
TRBV2,14,.,TRBJ2-7,.,CASSEGGPIYEQYF,TGTGCCAGCAGTGAGGGGGGGCCCATCTACGAGCAGTACTTC
TRBV19,15,.,TRBJ1-1,.,CASSIAWEGRTEAFF,TGTGCCAGTAGTATAGCATGGGAAGGGAGAACTGAAGCTTTCTTT
TRBV7-2,16,.,TRBJ2-3,.,CASSLARAVRTDTQYF,TGTGCCAGCAGCTTAGCCAGGGCTGTTCGCACAGATACGCAGTATTTT
TRBV4-1,13,.,TRBJ2-7,.,CASSQDLTGEQYF,TGCGCCAGCAGCCAAGATTTAACAGGCGAGCAGTACTTC
TRBV7-9,11,few,TRBJ2-7,.,CASSGSYEQYF,TGTGCCAGCAGCGGTTCATACGAGCAGTACTTC
TRBV6-1,16,.,TRBJ1-5,.,CASSESSFRGNQPQHF,TGTGCCAGCAGTGAATCTTCCTTCCGTGGCAATCAGCCCCAGCATTTT
TRBV4-1,15,.,TRBJ1-2,.,CASSQDPGLNYGYTF,TGCGCCAGCAGCCAAGATCCAGGCCTCAACTATGGCTACACCTTC
TRBV10-2,15,.,TRBJ2-1,TRBD2,CASSKGLAGPNEQFF,TGCGCCAGCAGTAAGGGACTAGCGGGACCTAATGAGCAGTTCTTC
TRBV28,13,.,TRBJ2-7,.,CASSLPNSYEQYF,TGTGCCAGCAGTCTTCCCAACTCCTACGAGCAGTACTTC
TRBV4-1,14,.,TRBJ2-7,.,CASSQRAGSYEQYF,TGCGCCAGCAGCCAAAGGGCAGGGTCCTACGAGCAGTACTTC
TRBV5-1,15,.,TRBJ2-3,.,CASSSGDSWADTQYF,TGCGCCAGCAGCTCGGGGGACTCATGGGCAGATACGCAGTATTTT
TRBV7-3,13,.,TRBJ2-1,.,CASSQSGYNEQFF,TGTGCCAGCAGCCAGAGCGGTTACAATGAGCAGTTCTTC
TRBV27,14,few,TRBJ2-7,TRBD2,CASSLGREGYEQYF,TGTGCCAGCAGTTTAGGCAGGGAGGGTTACGAGCAGTACTTC
TRBV6-6,13,.,TRBJ2-7,.,CAHGWAVGYEQYF,TGTGCCCACGGGTGGGCGGTTGGCTACGAGCAGTACTTC
TRBV7-9,14,.,TRBJ1-1,.,CASRGARGNTEAFF,TGTGCCAGCCGAGGAGCCCGTGGGAACACTGAAGCTTTCTTT
TRBV9,11,.,TRBJ1-1,TRBD1,CASRGQGQAFF,TGTGCCAGCAGAGGACAGGGTCAAGCTTTCTTT
TRBV9,15,.,TRBJ2-5,TRBD2,CASSVEGLAGGAQYF,TGTGCCAGCAGCGTAGAGGGACTAGCGGGAGGCGCCCAGTACTTC
TRBV15,17,few,TRBJ1-1,.,CATSRDLFRLTNTEAFF,TGTGCCACCAGCAGAGATCTTTTTAGACTAACGAACACTGAAGCTTTCTTT
TRBV19,16,.,TRBJ1-1,.,CASSPTIRGLGTEAFF,TGTGCCAGTAGTCCAACCATCAGGGGATTAGGCACTGAAGCTTTCTTT
TRBV11-3,13,once,TRBJ2-3,.,CASGGGSTDTQYF,TGTGCCAGCGGAGGTGGGAGCACAGATACGCAGTATTTT
TRBV30,13,.,TRBJ2-7,.,CAWSVGSSYEQYF,TGTGCCTGGAGTGTTGGGAGCTCCTACGAGCAGTACTTC
TRBV4-1,15,.,TRBJ1-5,.,CASSQVSDTGQPQHF,TGCGCCAGCAGCCAAGTCAGTGACACCGGCCAGCCCCAGCATTTT
TRBV10-1,15,.,TRBJ2-3,.,CASSDHSSSTDTQYF,TGCGCCAGCAGTGACCATAGTTCTAGCACAGATACGCAGTATTTT
TRBV30,13,.,TRBJ2-6,.,CAWGEGGANVLTF,TGTGCCTGGGGTGAAGGCGGGGCCAACGTCCTGACTTTC
TRBV6-1,17,.,TRBJ1-3,TRBD1,CASSGDSWRDSGNTIYF,TGTGCCAGCAGTGGGGACAGTTGGAGAGACTCTGGAAACACCATATATTTT
TRBV4-1,15,.,TRBJ2-7,TRBD2,CASSQEGTSAYEQYF,TGCGCCAGCAGCCAAGAAGGGACTAGCGCCTACGAGCAGTACTTC
TRBV20-1,11,.,TRBJ2-5,.,CSARPRETQYF,TGCAGTGCTAGGCCCCGAGAGACCCAGTACTTC
TRBV12-5,14,.,TRBJ2-1,TRBD1,CASGFPGQGSEQFF,TGTGCTAGTGGTTTCCCGGGACAGGGAAGTGAGCAGTTCTTC
TRBV13,15,.,TRBJ1-2,.,CASSLGQGNKDGYTF,TGTGCCAGCAGCTTAGGCCAGGGAAATAAGGATGGCTACACCTTC
TRBV25-1,17,.,TRBJ2-5,TRBD1,CASSGDMDRGDKETQYF,TGTGCCAGCAGTGGGGATATGGACAGGGGGGACAAGGAGACCCAGTACTTC
TRBV7-6,14,.,TRBJ2-2,.,CASSWGTSPGELFF,TGTGCCAGCAGCTGGGGGACCTCACCCGGGGAGCTGTTTTTT
TRBV28,15,.,TRBJ2-7,TRBD2,CASSLGTSGRHEQYF,TGTGCCAGCAGTTTAGGGACTAGCGGGAGGCACGAGCAGTACTTC
TRBV15,17,.,TRBJ2-6,TRBD2,CATSREDREGGANVLTF,TGTGCCACCAGCAGAGAGGATAGGGAGGGTGGGGCCAACGTCCTGACTTTC